Listed below are T cell receptor beta chains from one sample, sequenced in a study of cytomegalovirus exposure and HLA in healthy donors. Method: immunoSEQ multiplex PCR; TCRdb's copy keeps in-frame clones and lacks some. The data contain some 350,000 clones, 87% of them singletons. Sequenced material: PBMCs. The receptor set was obtained from a young woman in good health and CMV-seropositive. CDR3s include the opening cysteine and the closing phenylalanine or tryptophan. Each record gives: CDR3 length, J gene, clone size, V gene, D gene, CDR3 DNA, CDR3 protein. D genes are given only for firm matches. Clone size, where shown, is once, few, many, or a class for clones that have expanded.

CDR3 length: 15; J gene: TRBJ2-1; clone size: NA; V gene: TRBV6-5; D gene: NA; CDR3 DNA: TGTGCCAGCAGTCCCTTTCCTGGCTCCTACAATGAGCAGTTCTTC; CDR3 protein: CASSPFPGSYNEQFF
CDR3 length: 16; J gene: TRBJ2-5; clone size: NA; V gene: TRBV11-2; D gene: TRBD2; CDR3 DNA: TGTGCCAGCAGCCCCAGCCAGACTAGCGCGTCGTGGGCCCAGTACTTC; CDR3 protein: CASSPSQTSASWAQYF
CDR3 length: 15; J gene: TRBJ2-2; clone size: NA; V gene: TRBV30; D gene: TRBD2; CDR3 DNA: TGTGCCTGGAGTGGCAGCGGGGGAGGAACCGGGGAGCTGTTTTTT; CDR3 protein: CAWSGSGGGTGELFF
CDR3 length: 16; J gene: TRBJ2-7; clone size: once; V gene: TRBV4-1; D gene: NA; CDR3 DNA: TGCGCCAGCAGCCAGAACGACGGGGTTTGGAGGTACGAGCAGTACTTC; CDR3 protein: CASSQNDGVWRYEQYF
CDR3 length: 13; J gene: TRBJ2-7; clone size: NA; V gene: TRBV19; D gene: NA; CDR3 DNA: TGTGCCAGTATAGGTGACAGCCCCTACGAGCAGTACTTC; CDR3 protein: CASIGDSPYEQYF
CDR3 length: 15; J gene: TRBJ1-5; clone size: NA; V gene: TRBV19; D gene: NA; CDR3 DNA: TGTGCCAGTAGTATGGGGCATCATAGCAATCAGCCCCAGCATTTT; CDR3 protein: CASSMGHHSNQPQHF
CDR3 length: 14; J gene: TRBJ2-7; clone size: NA; V gene: TRBV5-6; D gene: TRBD1; CDR3 DNA: TGTGCCAGCAGCGGACAGGGTGTTTTCGGCGAGCAGTACTTC; CDR3 protein: CASSGQGVFGEQYF
CDR3 length: 15; J gene: TRBJ1-5; clone size: NA; V gene: TRBV15; D gene: TRBD1; CDR3 DNA: TGTGCCACCAGCCTCGACAGGGGGAGAGGACAGCCCCAGCATTTT; CDR3 protein: CATSLDRGRGQPQHF
CDR3 length: 13; J gene: TRBJ1-2; clone size: NA; V gene: TRBV28; D gene: NA; CDR3 DNA: TGTGCCAGCAGTTTCGGGAAGAACTATGGCTACACCTTC; CDR3 protein: CASSFGKNYGYTF
CDR3 length: 16; J gene: TRBJ2-7; clone size: NA; V gene: TRBV4-1; D gene: TRBD2; CDR3 DNA: TGCGCCAGCAGTCCTATCATAGCGGGAGGAGCCTACGAGCAGTACTTC; CDR3 protein: CASSPIIAGGAYEQYF
CDR3 length: 14; J gene: TRBJ1-2; clone size: NA; V gene: TRBV11-3; D gene: TRBD1; CDR3 DNA: TGTGCCAGCAGCCCAGGGGACAGGTCACAGGGCTACACCTTC; CDR3 protein: CASSPGDRSQGYTF
CDR3 length: 13; J gene: TRBJ2-3; clone size: NA; V gene: TRBV11-2; D gene: TRBD1; CDR3 DNA: TGTGCCAGCAGCTTGACAGGGGCAGATACGCAGTATTTT; CDR3 protein: CASSLTGADTQYF
CDR3 length: 18; J gene: TRBJ1-2; clone size: NA; V gene: TRBV28; D gene: TRBD1; CDR3 DNA: TGTGCCAGCAGTCCCAGGACAGGGCCGATGGAGACCGGTGGTGGCTACACCTTC; CDR3 protein: CASSPRTGPMETGGGYTF
CDR3 length: 16; J gene: TRBJ2-1; clone size: NA; V gene: TRBV4-3; D gene: NA; CDR3 DNA: TGCGCCAGCAGCCAAGTCAAAGGGCCGTCCTACAATGAGCAGTTCTTC; CDR3 protein: CASSQVKGPSYNEQFF
CDR3 length: 17; J gene: TRBJ2-7; clone size: NA; V gene: TRBV14; D gene: NA; CDR3 DNA: TGTGCCAGCAGCCAATGGAGTGCAGGACTGATCCCCGACGAGCAGTACTTC; CDR3 protein: CASSQWSAGLIPDEQYF
CDR3 length: 13; J gene: TRBJ1-6; clone size: NA; V gene: TRBV6-1; D gene: NA; CDR3 DNA: TGTGCCAGCAATCTGGAAAATAATTCACCCCTCCACTTT; CDR3 protein: CASNLENNSPLHF
CDR3 length: 14; J gene: TRBJ2-4; clone size: NA; V gene: TRBV9; D gene: TRBD1; CDR3 DNA: TGTGCCAGCAGCGAGAACAGGGGACGGAGCATTCAGTACTTC; CDR3 protein: CASSENRGRSIQYF
CDR3 length: 16; J gene: TRBJ2-3; clone size: NA; V gene: TRBV28; D gene: NA; CDR3 DNA: TGTGCCAGCAGTGTCTTACAGGGAGTTGGTGAAGATACGCAGTATTTT; CDR3 protein: CASSVLQGVGEDTQYF
CDR3 length: 14; J gene: TRBJ1-1; clone size: few; V gene: TRBV10-2; D gene: NA; CDR3 DNA: TGCGCCAGCAAAGGGCTAGATTTGAACACTGAAGCTTTCTTT; CDR3 protein: CASKGLDLNTEAFF
CDR3 length: 14; J gene: TRBJ2-1; clone size: once; V gene: TRBV2; D gene: NA; CDR3 DNA: TGTGCCAGCAGTGAGCGACAATCCTACAATGAGCAGTTCTTC; CDR3 protein: CASSERQSYNEQFF